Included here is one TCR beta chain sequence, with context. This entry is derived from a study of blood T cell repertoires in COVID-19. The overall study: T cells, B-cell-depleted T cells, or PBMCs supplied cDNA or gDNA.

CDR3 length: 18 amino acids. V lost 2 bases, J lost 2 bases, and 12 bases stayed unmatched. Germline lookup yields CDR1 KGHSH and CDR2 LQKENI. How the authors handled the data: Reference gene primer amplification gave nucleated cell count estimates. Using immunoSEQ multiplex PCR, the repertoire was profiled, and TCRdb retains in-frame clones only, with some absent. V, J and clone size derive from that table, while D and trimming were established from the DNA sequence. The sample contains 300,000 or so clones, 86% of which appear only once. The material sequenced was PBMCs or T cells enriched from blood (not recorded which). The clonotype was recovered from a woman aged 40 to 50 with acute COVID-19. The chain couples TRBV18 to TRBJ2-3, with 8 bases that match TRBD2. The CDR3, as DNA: TGTGCCAGCTCACCAAGATCGCAAGCGGGGGCCCCCACAGATACGCAGTATTTT. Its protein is CASSPRSQAGAPTDTQYF.